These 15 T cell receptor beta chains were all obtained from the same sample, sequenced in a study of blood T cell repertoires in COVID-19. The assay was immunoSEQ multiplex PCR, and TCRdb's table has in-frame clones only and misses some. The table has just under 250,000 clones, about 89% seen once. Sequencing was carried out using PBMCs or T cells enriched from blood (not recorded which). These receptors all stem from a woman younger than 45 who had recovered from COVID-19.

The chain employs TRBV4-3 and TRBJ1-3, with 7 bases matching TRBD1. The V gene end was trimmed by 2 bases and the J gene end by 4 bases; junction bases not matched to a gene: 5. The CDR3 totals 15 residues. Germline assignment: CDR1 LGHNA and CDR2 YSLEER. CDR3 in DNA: TGCGCCAGCAGCCAATCGACAGGGCCCGGAAACACCATATATTTT. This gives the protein CASSQSTGPGNTIYF.

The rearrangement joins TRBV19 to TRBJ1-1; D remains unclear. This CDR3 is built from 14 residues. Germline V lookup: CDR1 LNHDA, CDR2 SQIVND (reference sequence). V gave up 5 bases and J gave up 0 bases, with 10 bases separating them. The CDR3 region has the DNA TGTGCCAGTAGTCAGGCAGATATGAACACTGAAGCTTTCTTT. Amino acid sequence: CASSQADMNTEAFF.

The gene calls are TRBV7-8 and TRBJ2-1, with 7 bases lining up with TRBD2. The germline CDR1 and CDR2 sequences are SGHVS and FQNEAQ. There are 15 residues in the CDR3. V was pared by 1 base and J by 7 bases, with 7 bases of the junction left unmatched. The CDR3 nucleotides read TGTGCCAGCAGCTTAGTTGCGGGAGCCAGGAATGAGCAGTTCTTC. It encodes CASSLVAGARNEQFF.

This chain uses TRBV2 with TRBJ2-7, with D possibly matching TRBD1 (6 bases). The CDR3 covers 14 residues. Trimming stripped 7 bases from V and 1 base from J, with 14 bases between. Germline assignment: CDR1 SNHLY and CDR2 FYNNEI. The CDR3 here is CASILERGSYEQYF. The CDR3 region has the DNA TGTGCCAGCATCCTAGAGAGGGGGTCCTACGAGCAGTACTTC.

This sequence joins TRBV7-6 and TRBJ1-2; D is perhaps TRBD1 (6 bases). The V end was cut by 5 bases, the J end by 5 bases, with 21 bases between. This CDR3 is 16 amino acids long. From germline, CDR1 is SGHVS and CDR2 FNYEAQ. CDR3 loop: CASSIEAGGALYGYTF. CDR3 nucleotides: TGTGCCAGCAGCATAGAGGCGGGGGGGGCCCTATATGGCTACACCTTC.

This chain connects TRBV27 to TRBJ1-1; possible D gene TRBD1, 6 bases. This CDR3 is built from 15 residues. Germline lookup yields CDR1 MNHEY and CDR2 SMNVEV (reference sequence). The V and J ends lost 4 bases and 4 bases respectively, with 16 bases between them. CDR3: CASSYSYRVGTEAFF. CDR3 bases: TGTGCCAGCAGTTACTCCTACAGGGTTGGCACTGAAGCTTTCTTT.

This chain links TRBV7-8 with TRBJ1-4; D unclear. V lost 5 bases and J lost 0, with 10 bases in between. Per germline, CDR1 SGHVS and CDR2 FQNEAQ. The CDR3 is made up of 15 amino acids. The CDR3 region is CASSHRTTTNEKLFF. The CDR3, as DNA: TGTGCCAGCAGCCATCGAACTACAACTAATGAAAAACTGTTTTTT.

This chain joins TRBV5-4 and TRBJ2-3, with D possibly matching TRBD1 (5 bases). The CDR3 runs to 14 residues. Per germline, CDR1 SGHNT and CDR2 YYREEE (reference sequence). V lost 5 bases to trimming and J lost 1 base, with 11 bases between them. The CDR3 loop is CASSAARGTDTQYF. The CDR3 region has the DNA TGTGCCAGCAGTGCCGCCAGGGGCACAGATACGCAGTATTTT. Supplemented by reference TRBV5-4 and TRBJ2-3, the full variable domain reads ETGVTQSPTHLIKTRGQQVTLRCSSQSGHNTVSWYQQALGQGPQFIFQYYREEENGRGNFPPRFSGLQFPNYSSELNVNALELDDSALYLCASSAARGTDTQYFGPGTRLTVL.

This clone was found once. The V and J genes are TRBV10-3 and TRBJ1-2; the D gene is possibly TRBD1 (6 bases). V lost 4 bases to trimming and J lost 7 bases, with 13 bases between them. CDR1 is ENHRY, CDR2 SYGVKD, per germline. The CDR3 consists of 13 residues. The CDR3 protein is CAISGAGEGGYTF. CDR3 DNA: TGTGCCATCAGTGGGGCAGGGGAGGGTGGCTACACCTTC.

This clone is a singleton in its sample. The CDR3 DNA sequence: TGTGCCTGGAGCGCCGACGGGACTTTTTCTGGAAACACCATATATTTT. This gives the protein CAWSADGTFSGNTIYF. The chain couples TRBV30 to TRBJ1-3, with D perhaps matching TRBD1 (5 bases). The CDR3 runs to 16 residues. Germline V lookup: CDR1 GTSNPN, CDR2 SVGIG (reference sequence). The germline V and J ends were trimmed by 3 bases and 1 base, with 16 bases remaining between them.

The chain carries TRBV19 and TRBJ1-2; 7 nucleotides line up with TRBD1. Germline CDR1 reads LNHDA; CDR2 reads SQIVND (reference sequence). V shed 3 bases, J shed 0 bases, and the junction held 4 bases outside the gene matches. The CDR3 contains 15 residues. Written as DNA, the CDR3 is TGTGCCAGTAGTATGGAACAGGGGTCTAACTATGGCTACACCTTC. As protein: CASSMEQGSNYGYTF.

The CDR3: CASSVTGTEAGANVLTF. CDR3 nucleotides: TGTGCCAGCAGCGTTACCGGGACTGAGGCTGGGGCCAACGTCCTGACTTTC. The chain carries TRBV9 and TRBJ2-6, with D perhaps TRBD2 (6 bases). Per the germline V gene, CDR1 is SGDLS and CDR2 is YYNGEE. There are 17 residues in the CDR3. Trimming pared 2 bases from V and 2 bases from J, leaving 14 bases between.

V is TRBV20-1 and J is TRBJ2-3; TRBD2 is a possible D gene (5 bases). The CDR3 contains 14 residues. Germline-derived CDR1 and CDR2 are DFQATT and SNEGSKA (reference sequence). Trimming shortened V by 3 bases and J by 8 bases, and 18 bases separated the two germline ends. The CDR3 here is CSASFSGPVGTQYF. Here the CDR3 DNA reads TGCAGTGCTAGTTTCAGCGGCCCGGTCGGTACGCAGTATTTT.

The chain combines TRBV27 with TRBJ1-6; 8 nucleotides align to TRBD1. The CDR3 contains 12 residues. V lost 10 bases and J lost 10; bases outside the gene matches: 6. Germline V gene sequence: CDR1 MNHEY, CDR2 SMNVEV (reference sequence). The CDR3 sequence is CATRGLRSPLHF. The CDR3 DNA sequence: TGTGCCACCAGGGGGCTACGGTCACCCCTCCACTTT.

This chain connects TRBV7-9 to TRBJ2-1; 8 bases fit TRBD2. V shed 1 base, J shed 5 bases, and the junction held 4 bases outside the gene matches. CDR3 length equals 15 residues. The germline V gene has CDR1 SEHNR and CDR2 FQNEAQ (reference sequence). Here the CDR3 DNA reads TGTGCCAGCAGCTTAGAACTAGCGGTGAACAATGAGCAGTTCTTC. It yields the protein CASSLELAVNNEQFF.